This T cell receptor beta chain comes out of a study of shared clonotypes between healthy human individuals. Germline V gene data show CDR1 as ENHRY and CDR2 as SYGVKD. The CDR3 totals 14 residues. V was shortened by 4 bases and J by 2 bases, with 11 bases between the two germline ends. Assay: immunoSEQ multiplex PCR; the TCRdb copy retains only in-frame clones and omits some. Of under 2,500,000 clones listed, 90% to 97% are singletons. The receptor was isolated from a man younger than 35 in good health. The sample taken for sequencing was naive CD4+ T cells sorted from blood. Subset described: CD45RA+ positively selected. This chain uses TRBV10-3 with TRBJ1-1, with TRBD1 as a possible D gene (5 bases). In DNA, the CDR3 is TGTGCCATCAGTGGAATAGGGGCTAACACTGAAGCTTTCTTT. This codes for CAISGIGANTEAFF.